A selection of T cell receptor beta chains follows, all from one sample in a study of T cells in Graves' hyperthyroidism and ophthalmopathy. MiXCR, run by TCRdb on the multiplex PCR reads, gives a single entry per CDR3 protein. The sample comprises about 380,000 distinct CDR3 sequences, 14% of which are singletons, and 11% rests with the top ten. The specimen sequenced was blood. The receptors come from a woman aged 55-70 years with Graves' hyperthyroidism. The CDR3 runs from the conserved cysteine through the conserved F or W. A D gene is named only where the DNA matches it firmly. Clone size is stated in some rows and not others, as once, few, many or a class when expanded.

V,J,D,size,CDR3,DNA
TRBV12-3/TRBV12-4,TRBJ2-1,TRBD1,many,CASSSTTGEHLNEQFF,TGTGCCAGCAGTTCCACTACAGGGGAGCATCTCAATGAGCAGTTCTTC
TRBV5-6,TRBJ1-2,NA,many,CASSPWTVGTYGYTF,TGTGCCAGCAGCCCCTGGACAGTCGGGACCTATGGCTACACCTTC
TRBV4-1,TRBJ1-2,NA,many,CASSQDRGLNYGYTF,TGCGCCAGCAGCCAAGATCGGGGGCTTAACTATGGCTACACCTTC
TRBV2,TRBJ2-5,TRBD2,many,CASSGTSAFQETQYF,TGTGCCAGCTCCGGGACTAGCGCCTTCCAAGAGACCCAGTACTTC
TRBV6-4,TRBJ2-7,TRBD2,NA,CASRKGLAGTGEQYF,TGTGCCAGCAGAAAAGGACTAGCGGGAACGGGCGAGCAGTACTTC
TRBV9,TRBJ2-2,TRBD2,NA,CASRAGTPSGAGELFF,TGTGCCAGCAGGGCCGGGACTCCTAGCGGGGCCGGGGAGCTGTTTTTT
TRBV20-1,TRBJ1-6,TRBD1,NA,CSARDRTGVHF,TGCAGTGCTAGAGACCGTACAGGGGTCCACTTT
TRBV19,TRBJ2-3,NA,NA,CASRSSLRADTQYF,TGTGCCAGTAGATCCAGCCTAAGGGCAGATACGCAGTATTTT
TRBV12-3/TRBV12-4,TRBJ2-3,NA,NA,CASGRGFTDTQYF,TGTGCCTCCGGCCGGGGGTTCACAGATACGCAGTATTTT
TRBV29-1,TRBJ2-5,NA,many,CSVVGYQETQYF,TGCAGCGTTGTCGGGTACCAAGAGACCCAGTACTTC
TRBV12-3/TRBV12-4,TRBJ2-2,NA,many,CASSPINTGELFF,TGTGCCAGCAGCCCTATCAACACCGGGGAGCTGTTTTTT
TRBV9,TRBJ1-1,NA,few,CASSVRGEFFF,TGTGCCAGCAGCGTACGGGGTGAGTTCTTCTTT
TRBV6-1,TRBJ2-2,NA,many,CASSEVVVDGTGELFF,TGTGCCAGCAGTGAGGTGGTTGTAGACGGCACCGGGGAGCTGTTTTTT
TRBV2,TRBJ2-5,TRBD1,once,CASSEALSARGSETQYF,TGTGCCAGCAGTGAAGCCTTAAGTGCCAGGGGGTCAGAGACCCAGTACTTC
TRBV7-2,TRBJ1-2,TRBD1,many,CASSLIGTGYGYTF,TGTGCCAGCAGCTTAATCGGGACAGGGTATGGCTACACCTTC
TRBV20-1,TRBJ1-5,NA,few,CSATDIGGNQPQHF,TGCAGTGCTACCGATATTGGGGGCAATCAGCCCCAGCATTTT
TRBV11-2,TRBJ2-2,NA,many,CASSEGSNTGELFF,TGTGCCAGCAGCGAGGGTTCAAACACCGGGGAGCTGTTTTTT
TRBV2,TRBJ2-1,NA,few,CANSELFSNEQFF,TGTGCCAACAGTGAACTTTTTAGCAATGAGCAGTTCTTC
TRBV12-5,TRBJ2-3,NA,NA,CASGGGTVKGNTQYF,TGTGCTAGTGGTGGAGGGACGGTGAAGGGGAATACGCAGTATTTT
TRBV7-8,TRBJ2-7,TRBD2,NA,CASTLAGGWYEQYF,TGTGCCAGCACCTTAGCGGGAGGGTGGTACGAGCAGTACTTC
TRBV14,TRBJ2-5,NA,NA,CASSGGTWETQYF,TGTGCCAGCAGCGGGGGCACCTGGGAGACCCAGTACTTC
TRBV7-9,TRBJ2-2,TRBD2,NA,CAREGGRAGDTGELFF,TGTGCCAGAGAGGGCGGGAGGGCCGGCGACACCGGGGAGCTGTTTTTT
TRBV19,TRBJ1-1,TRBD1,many,CASDRGRRTEAFF,TGTGCCAGTGACAGGGGCCGTAGGACTGAAGCTTTCTTT
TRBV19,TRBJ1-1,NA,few,CASSMTRGTEAFF,TGTGCCAGTAGTATGACGAGAGGTACTGAAGCTTTCTTT
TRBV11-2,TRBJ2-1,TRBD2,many,CASSARLAGGNNEQFF,TGTGCCAGCAGCGCCCGCCTAGCGGGAGGCAACAATGAGCAGTTCTTC
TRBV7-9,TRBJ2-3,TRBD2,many,CASSTTSGRGDTQYF,TGTGCCAGCAGCACGACTAGCGGGAGGGGAGATACGCAGTATTTT
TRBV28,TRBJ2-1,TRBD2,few,CASRVPSGIHEQFF,TGTGCCAGCAGGGTGCCTAGCGGGATTCATGAGCAGTTCTTC
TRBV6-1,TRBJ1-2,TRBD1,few,CASSPGSDRDYGYTF,TGTGCCAGCAGCCCCGGTTCCGACAGGGACTATGGCTACACCTTC
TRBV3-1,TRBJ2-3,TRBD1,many,CASSPNLGQGSTDTQYF,TGTGCCAGCAGCCCCAACCTTGGACAGGGGAGCACAGATACGCAGTATTTT
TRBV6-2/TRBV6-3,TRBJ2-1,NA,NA,CASSAYYNEQFF,TGTGCCAGCAGTGCTTACTACAATGAGCAGTTCTTC
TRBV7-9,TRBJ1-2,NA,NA,CASSTQYAYGYTF,TGTGCCAGCAGCACCCAGTACGCCTATGGCTACACCTTC
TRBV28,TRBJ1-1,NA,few,CASSPWGNMNTEAFF,TGTGCCAGCAGTCCATGGGGGAATATGAACACTGAAGCTTTCTTT
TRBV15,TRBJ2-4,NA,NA,CATSRGPSELKNIQYF,TGTGCCACCAGCAGAGGCCCTAGCGAACTGAAAAACATTCAGTACTTC
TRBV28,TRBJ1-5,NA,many,CASSSDSSNQPQHF,TGTGCCAGCAGTTCCGACAGTAGCAATCAGCCCCAGCATTTT
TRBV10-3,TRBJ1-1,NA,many,CAISTPREGVNTEAFF,TGTGCCATCAGTACCCCTCGGGAGGGAGTGAACACTGAAGCTTTCTTT
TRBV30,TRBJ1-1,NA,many,CAWKDTEAFF,TGTGCCTGGAAGGACACTGAAGCTTTCTTT
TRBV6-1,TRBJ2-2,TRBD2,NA,CASSSGLAGETGELFF,TGTGCCAGCAGTTCGGGACTAGCGGGAGAAACCGGGGAGCTGTTTTTT